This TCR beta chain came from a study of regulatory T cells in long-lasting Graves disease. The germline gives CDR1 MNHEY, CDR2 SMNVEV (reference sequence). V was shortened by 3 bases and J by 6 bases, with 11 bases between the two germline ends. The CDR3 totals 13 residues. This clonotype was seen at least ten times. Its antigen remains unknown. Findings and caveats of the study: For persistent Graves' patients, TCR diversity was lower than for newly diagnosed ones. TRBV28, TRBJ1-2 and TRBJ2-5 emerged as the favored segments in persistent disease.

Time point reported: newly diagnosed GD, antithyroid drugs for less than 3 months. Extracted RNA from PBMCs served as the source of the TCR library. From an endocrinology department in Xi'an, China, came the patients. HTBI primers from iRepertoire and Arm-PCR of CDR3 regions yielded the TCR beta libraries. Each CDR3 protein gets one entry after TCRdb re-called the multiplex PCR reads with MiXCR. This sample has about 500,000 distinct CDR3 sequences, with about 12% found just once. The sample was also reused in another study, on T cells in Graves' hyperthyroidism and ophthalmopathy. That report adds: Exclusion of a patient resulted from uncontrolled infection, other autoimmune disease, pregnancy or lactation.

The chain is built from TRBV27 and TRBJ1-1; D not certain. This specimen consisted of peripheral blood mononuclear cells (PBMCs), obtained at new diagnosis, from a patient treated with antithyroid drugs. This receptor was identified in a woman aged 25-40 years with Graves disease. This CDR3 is CASSFGRAAEAFF. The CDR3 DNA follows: TGTGCCAGCAGTTTTGGGCGGGCGGCTGAAGCTTTCTTT.